This T cell receptor beta chain was captured in a study of T cells in Graves' hyperthyroidism and ophthalmopathy. The germline CDR1 and CDR2 sequences are MDHEN and SYDVKM. This CDR3 spans 14 amino acids. The V gene lost 4 bases and the J gene lost 4 bases, with 11 bases spanning the gap. Fresh peripheral blood, around 10 ml of it, supplied the PBMCs. Broader study findings: Blood also showed most of the thyroid clonotypes that were expanded above 0.001.

This clonotype has at least ten counts. Its antigen is unidentified. TCR beta CDR3 sequences were amplified from RNA transcripts. Using the HTBI primer set, a first-round RT-PCR was run on the TCR CDR3. TCRdb ran MiXCR on the multiplex PCR reads and lists one entry per CDR3 protein. Altogether some 200,000 distinct CDR3 sequences are present, around 17% being singletons, with the ten largest covering 53%. V gene TRBV28 combines with J gene TRBJ1-3; tentatively, D is TRBD1 (6 bases). This clonotype originated in a woman aged 50 to 60 with Graves' hyperthyroidism. What was sequenced was blood. CDR3 DNA sequence: TGTGCCAGCAGTTCGGACAGTTGGGGAAACACCATATATTTT. Its translation: CASSSDSWGNTIYF.